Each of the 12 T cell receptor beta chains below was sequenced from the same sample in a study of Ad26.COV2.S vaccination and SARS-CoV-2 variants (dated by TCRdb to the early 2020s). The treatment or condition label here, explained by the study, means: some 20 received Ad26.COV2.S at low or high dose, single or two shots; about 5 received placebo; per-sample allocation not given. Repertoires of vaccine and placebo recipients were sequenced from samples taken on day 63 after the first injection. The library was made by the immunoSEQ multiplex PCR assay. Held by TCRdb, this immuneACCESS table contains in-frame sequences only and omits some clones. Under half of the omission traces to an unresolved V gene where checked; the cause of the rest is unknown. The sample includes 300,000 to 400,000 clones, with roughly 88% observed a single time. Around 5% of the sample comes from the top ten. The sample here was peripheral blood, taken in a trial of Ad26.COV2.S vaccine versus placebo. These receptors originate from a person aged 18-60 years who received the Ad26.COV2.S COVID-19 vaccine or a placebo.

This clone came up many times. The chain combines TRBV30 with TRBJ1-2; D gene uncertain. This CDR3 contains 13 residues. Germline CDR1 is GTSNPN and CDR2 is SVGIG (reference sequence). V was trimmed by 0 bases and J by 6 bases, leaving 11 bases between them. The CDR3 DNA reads TGTGCCTGGAGTGTACTAGGATTTGATGGCTACACCTTC. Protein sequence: CAWSVLGFDGYTF.

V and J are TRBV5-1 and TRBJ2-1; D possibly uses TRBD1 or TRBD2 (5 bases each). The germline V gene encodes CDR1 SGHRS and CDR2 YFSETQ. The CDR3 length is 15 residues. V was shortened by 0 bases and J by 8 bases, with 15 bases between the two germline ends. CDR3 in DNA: TGCGCCAGCAGCTTGGCAGACTTCGGGGACCATGAGCAGTTCTTC. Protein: CASSLADFGDHEQFF. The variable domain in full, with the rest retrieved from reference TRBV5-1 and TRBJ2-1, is KAGVTQTPRYLIKTRGQQVTLSCSPISGHRSVSWYQQTPGQGLQFLFEYFSETQRNKGNFPGRFSGRQFSNSRSEMNVSTLELGDSALYLCASSLADFGDHEQFFGPGTRLTVL.

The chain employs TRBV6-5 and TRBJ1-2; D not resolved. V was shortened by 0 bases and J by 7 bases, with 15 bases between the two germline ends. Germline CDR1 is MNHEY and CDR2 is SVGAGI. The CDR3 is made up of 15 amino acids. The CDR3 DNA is TGTGCCAGCAGTTACTCGACAATCCGGGAGGGTGGCTACACCTTC. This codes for CASSYSTIREGGYTF.

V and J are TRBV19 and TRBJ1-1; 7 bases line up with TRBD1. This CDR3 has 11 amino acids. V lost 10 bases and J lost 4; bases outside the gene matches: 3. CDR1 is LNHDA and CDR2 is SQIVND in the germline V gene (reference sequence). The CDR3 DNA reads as TGTGCCACCACAGGGGCCACTGAAGCTTTCTTT. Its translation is CATTGATEAFF.

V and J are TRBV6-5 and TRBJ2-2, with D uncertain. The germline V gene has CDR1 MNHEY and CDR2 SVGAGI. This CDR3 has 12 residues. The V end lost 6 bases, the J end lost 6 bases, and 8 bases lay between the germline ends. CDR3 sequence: CASSQGSGELFF. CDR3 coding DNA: TGTGCCAGCAGCCAAGGGTCCGGGGAGCTGTTTTTT.

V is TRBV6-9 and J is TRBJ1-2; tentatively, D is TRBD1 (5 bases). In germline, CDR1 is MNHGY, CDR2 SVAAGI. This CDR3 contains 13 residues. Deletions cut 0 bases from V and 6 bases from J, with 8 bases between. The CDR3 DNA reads TGTGCCAGCAGTTATTCTGGAGGGGATGGCTACACCTTC. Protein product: CASSYSGGDGYTF.

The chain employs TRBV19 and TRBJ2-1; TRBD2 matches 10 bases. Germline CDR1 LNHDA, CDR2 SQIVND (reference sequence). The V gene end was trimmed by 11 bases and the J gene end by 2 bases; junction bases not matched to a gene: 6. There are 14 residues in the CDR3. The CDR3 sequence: CASKAGGAYNEQFF. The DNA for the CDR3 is TGTGCCTCGAAAGCGGGAGGGGCCTACAATGAGCAGTTCTTC.

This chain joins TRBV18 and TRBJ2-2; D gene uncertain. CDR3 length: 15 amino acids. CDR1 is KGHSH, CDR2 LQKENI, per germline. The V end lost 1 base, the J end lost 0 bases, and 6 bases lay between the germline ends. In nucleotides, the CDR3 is TGTGCCAGCTCACCACGGGGTGCGAACACCGGGGAGCTGTTTTTT. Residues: CASSPRGANTGELFF.

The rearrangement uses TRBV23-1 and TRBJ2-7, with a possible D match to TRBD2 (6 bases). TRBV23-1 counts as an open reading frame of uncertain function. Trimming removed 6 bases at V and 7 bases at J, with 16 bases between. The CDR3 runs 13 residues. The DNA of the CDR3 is TGCGCCAGCAGCCTCAGGAGGGCCGTGGAGCAGTACTTC. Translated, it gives CASSLRRAVEQYF.

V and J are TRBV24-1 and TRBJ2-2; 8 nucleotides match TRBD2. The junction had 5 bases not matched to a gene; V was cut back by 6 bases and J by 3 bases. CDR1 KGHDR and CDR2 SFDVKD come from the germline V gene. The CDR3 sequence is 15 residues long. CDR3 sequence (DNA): TGTGCCACCAGTCGATCAGCGGGAGACACCGGGGAGCTGTTTTTT. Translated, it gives CATSRSAGDTGELFF.

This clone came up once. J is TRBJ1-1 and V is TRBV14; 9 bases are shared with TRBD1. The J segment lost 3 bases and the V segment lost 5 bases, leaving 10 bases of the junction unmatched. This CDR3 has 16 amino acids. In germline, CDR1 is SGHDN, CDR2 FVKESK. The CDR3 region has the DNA TGTGCCAGCAGCTTGCCCGGGACAGGGTGGTACACTGAAGCTTTCTTT. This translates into CASSLPGTGWYTEAFF. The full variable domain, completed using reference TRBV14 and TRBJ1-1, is EAGVTQFPSHSVIEKGQTVTLRCDPISGHDNLYWYRRVMGKEIKFLLHFVKESKQDESGMPNNRFLAERTGGTYSTLKVQPAELEDSGVYFCASSLPGTGWYTEAFFGQGTRLTVV.

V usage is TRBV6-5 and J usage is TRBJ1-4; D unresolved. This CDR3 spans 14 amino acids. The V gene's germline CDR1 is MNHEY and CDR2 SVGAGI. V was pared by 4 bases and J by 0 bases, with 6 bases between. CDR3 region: CASSLSATNEKLFF. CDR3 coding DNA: TGTGCCAGCAGTTTAAGCGCAACTAATGAAAAACTGTTTTTT.